The 14 T cell receptor beta chains in this list originate from one sample, sequenced in a study of blood T cell repertoires in COVID-19. Profiled with immunoSEQ multiplex PCR; TCRdb holds only in-frame clones, not every one. The table has some 200,000 clones, 75% to 85% seen once; the top ten hold around 9.2%. The material sequenced was PBMCs or T cells enriched from blood (not recorded which). The receptors were sampled from a man aged 35-49 years who had recovered from COVID-19.

This chain joins TRBV28 and TRBJ1-2; D gene uncertain. V gave up 5 bases and J gave up 10 bases, with 14 bases separating them. CDR3 size: 12 residues. In germline, CDR1 is MDHEN, CDR2 SYDVKM. The CDR3 region is CASSLGVRDYTF. The CDR3 DNA reads TGTGCCAGCAGTCTTGGGGTACGGGACTACACCTTC.

This clone was seen repeatedly, ten times or more. The J gene is TRBJ1-5, the V gene TRBV7-9; 8 nucleotides match TRBD1. This CDR3 is built from 14 residues. Germline CDR1 SEHNR, CDR2 FQNEAQ (reference sequence). With V trimmed by 5 bases and J by 7 bases, 7 bases remained unmatched. The CDR3 sequence is CASSLTGDQQPQHF. As DNA, the CDR3 is TGTGCCAGCAGCCTGACAGGGGACCAACAGCCCCAGCATTTT.

As regards this clone: Additional DNA sequences in this sample encode the identical CDR3. The chain has TRBV30 and TRBJ2-2; 13 nucleotides match TRBD2. Trimming cost V 4 bases and J 0 bases; bases outside gene matches: 8. Germline-derived CDR1 and CDR2 are GTSNPN and SVGIG (reference sequence). CDR3 length: 18 residues. The CDR3 coding sequence is TGTGCCTGGACCCCCGTGACTAGCGGGAGGACGAACACCGGGGAGCTGTTTTTT. This codes for CAWTPVTSGRTNTGELFF. Combining the CDR3 with reference TRBV30 and TRBJ2-2 gives the whole variable domain SQTIHQWPATLVQPVGSPLSLECTVEGTSNPNLYWYRQAAGRGLQLLFYSVGIGQISSEVPQNLSASRPQDRQFILSSKKLLLSDSGFYLCAWTPVTSGRTNTGELFFGEGSRLTVL.

The chain recombines TRBV7-2 with TRBJ2-7; TRBD2 matches 11 bases. J gave up 4 bases and V 1 base, and 15 bases lay outside the gene matches. The germline V gene has CDR1 SGHTA and CDR2 FQGNSA. The CDR3 has 19 amino acids. The CDR3: CASSLVPLAGGGLRYEQYF. CDR3 bases: TGTGCCAGCAGCTTAGTTCCCTTAGCGGGAGGGGGACTTAGGTACGAGCAGTACTTC.

V gene TRBV29-1 combines with J gene TRBJ2-1; the D gene is possibly TRBD2 (7 bases). Germline values: CDR1 SQVTM, CDR2 ANQGSEA. Trimming removed 5 bases from V and 6 bases from J, with 14 bases in between. The CDR3 has 13 residues. The CDR3 is CSVSSGEGNEQFF. CDR3 in DNA: TGCAGCGTTTCTTCAGGGGAGGGCAATGAGCAGTTCTTC.

The V gene is TRBV30, the J gene TRBJ1-2, with unresolved D. Germline CDR1 is GTSNPN and CDR2 is SVGIG (reference sequence). V was shortened by 5 bases and J by 5 bases, with 18 bases between the two germline ends. There are 14 residues in the CDR3. The CDR3 DNA reads as TGTGCCTGGGCGAACCCGGGGTTTTGGTATGGCTACACCTTC. This codes for CAWANPGFWYGYTF.

The rearrangement links TRBV18 to TRBJ2-3, with 11 nucleotides matching TRBD2. The CDR3 covers 14 residues. The V gene's germline CDR1 is KGHSH and CDR2 LQKENI. Germline trimming cut 3 bases from V and 4 bases from J; bases unmatched to any gene: 0. The CDR3 coding sequence is TGTGCCAGCTCACCGGGACTAGCGGCAGATACGCAGTATTTT. Its protein is CASSPGLAADTQYF.

This chain joins TRBV24-1 and TRBJ2-5; 11 positions match TRBD2. The CDR3 covers 15 residues. The germline V gene encodes CDR1 KGHDR and CDR2 SFDVKD. V dropped 4 bases and J dropped 5; count of bases not matched to a gene: 5. Here the CDR3 DNA reads TGTGCCACCAGTGAACCCTGGACTAGCGGGGAGACCCAGTACTTC. Protein: CATSEPWTSGETQYF.

The V and J genes are TRBV5-5 and TRBJ2-5; 10 nucleotides line up with TRBD2. This CDR3 comprises 15 residues. The germline gives CDR1 SGHKS, CDR2 YYEKEE (reference sequence). Trimming cost V 4 bases and J 5 bases; bases outside gene matches: 8. DNA of the CDR3: TGTGCCAGCAGCCCTTCAGCGGGAGGGCGTGAGACCCAGTACTTC. Encoded protein: CASSPSAGGRETQYF.

This clone came up once. The rearrangement links TRBV19 to TRBJ2-7; TRBD1 matches at 11 bases. The germline V gene encodes CDR1 LNHDA and CDR2 SQIVND (reference sequence). With V trimmed by 1 base and J by 3 bases, 2 bases remained unmatched. This CDR3 comprises 15 residues. DNA of the CDR3: TGTGCCAGTAGTATAGGGGGGACAGGGGGCTACGAGCAGTACTTC. Protein: CASSIGGTGGYEQYF. Complete variable domain (other parts from reference TRBV19 and TRBJ2-7): DGGITQSPKYLFRKEGQNVTLSCEQNLNHDAMYWYRQDPGQGLRLIYYSQIVNDFQKGDIAEGYSVSREKKESFPLTVTSAQKNPTAFYLCASSIGGTGGYEQYFGPGTRLTVT.

The chain carries TRBV5-1 and TRBJ2-1, with TRBD2 as a possible D gene (6 bases). CDR1 and CDR2 from the germline V gene are SGHRS and YFSETQ. The V gene lost 2 bases and the J gene lost 7 bases, with 16 bases spanning the gap. This CDR3 region has 15 residues. The CDR3 reads CASSLGTGGINEQFF. CDR3 coding DNA: TGCGCCAGCAGCTTAGGCACCGGGGGTATAAATGAGCAGTTCTTC.

The CDR3 nucleotides read TGCGCCAGCAGCCAAGTGGGACTAGCGAACACCGGGGAGCTGTTTTTT. It encodes CASSQVGLANTGELFF. The chain has TRBV4-1 and TRBJ2-2; 8 bases align to TRBD2. Trimming cost V 1 base and J 0 bases; bases outside gene matches: 1. The germline gives CDR1 MGHRA, CDR2 YSYEKL. The CDR3 sequence is 16 residues long.

The rearrangement uses TRBV24-1 and TRBJ2-3; TRBD2 might be the D (8 bases). The CDR3 has 15 amino acids. Germline loops: CDR1 KGHDR, CDR2 SFDVKD. V lost 0 bases to trimming and J lost 8 bases, with 14 bases between them. The CDR3 loop is CATSDLSREGATQYF. DNA for the CDR3: TGTGCCACCAGTGATTTGTCCCGGGAGGGGGCTACGCAGTATTTT.

This clone was counted a few times. The chain carries TRBV2 and TRBJ2-7; the match to TRBD2 covers 7 bases. This CDR3 region has 14 residues. Germline V lookup: CDR1 SNHLY, CDR2 FYNNEI. Germline trimming cut 6 bases from V and 0 bases from J; bases unmatched to any gene: 5. The CDR3 spells CASRRAGSSYEQYF. CDR3 bases: TGTGCCAGCAGAAGAGCGGGGAGCTCCTACGAGCAGTACTTC. The variable domain in full, completed from reference TRBV2 and TRBJ2-7, reads EPEVTQTPSHQVTQMGQEVILRCVPISNHLYFYWYRQILGQKVEFLVSFYNNEISEKSEIFDDQFSVERPDGSNFTLKIRSTKLEDSAMYFCASRRAGSSYEQYFGPGTRLTVT.